This is a list of T cell receptor beta chains from one sample in a study of read filtering for tumor transcriptome and immune sequencing. TCRdb used MiXCR to reprocess the reads, holding one entry per CDR3 protein. The sample lists 75,000 to 95,000 distinct CDR3 sequences, about 22% seen once, with 11% in the top ten. The sequenced material came from a population of CD138-negative cells sorted from bone marrow. The receptors derive from a donor aged 40 or older with multiple myeloma. Both conserved end residues are part of each CDR3.

>TRBJ2-3|TRBV20-1
CSARDRGITDTQYF
>TRBJ2-5|TRBV5-1
CASSLAGSGGGETQYF
>TRBJ2-3|TRBV29-1
CSALGKGLISTDTQYF
>TRBJ2-7|TRBV20-1
CSARSSRQGWYEQYF
>TRBJ1-4|TRBV6-1
CASSVDLGAEKLFF
>TRBJ1-2|TRBV11-2
CASSPGRTF
>TRBJ2-7|TRBV7-9
CASSSPGQGREQYF
>TRBJ1-1|TRBV21-1
CASSRREGAVTEAFF
>TRBJ2-5|TRBV29-1
CSVLTPGLEETQYF
>TRBJ2-7|TRBV28
CASSSGTRGYEQYF
>TRBJ2-7|TRBV7-2
CASSSRTSGTPYEQYF
>TRBJ2-1|TRBV14
CASSSQTGNNEQFF
>TRBJ2-6|TRBV4-1
CASSRLEWVSGANVLTF
>TRBJ2-1|TRBV11-2
CASSLALGDEQFF
>TRBJ1-2|TRBV7-3
CASSREDSDGYTF
>TRBJ1-1|TRBV19
CATSTGDTEAFF
>TRBJ1-5|TRBV18
CASSQTNNQPQHF
>TRBJ2-2|TRBV6-2/TRBV6-3
CASSFSGATGELFF
>TRBJ1-1|TRBV5-6
CASSLGLGRGTEAFF
>TRBJ2-1|TRBV5-1
CASSGSGTSAYNEQFF
>TRBJ2-2|TRBV5-1
CASTGTGNTGELFF
>TRBJ1-3|TRBV12-3/TRBV12-4
CASSLTGGSGNTIYF
>TRBJ2-5|TRBV15
CATSRAYRVPQETQYF
>TRBJ1-1|TRBV6-2/TRBV6-3
CASSYHPIDRAVGNTEAFF
>TRBJ2-2|TRBV21-1
CASSKSSGEPGELFF
>TRBJ1-1|TRBV9
CASSEPGQGAEAFF
>TRBJ2-5|TRBV29-1
CSVVDRARETQYF
>TRBJ1-4|TRBV2
CATDSPNEKLFF
>TRBJ2-3|TRBV11-2
CASSTGTSGGPSTDTQYF
>TRBJ2-3|TRBV7-2
CASSRGLSTDTQYF
>TRBJ2-1|TRBV5-1
CASTSATLAGKDEQFF
>TRBJ2-1|TRBV28
CASSLWSGGSYNEQFF
>TRBJ2-1|TRBV6-2/TRBV6-3
CASSPRQAAYNEQFF
>TRBJ2-7|TRBV20-1
CSARVGQSYEQYF
>TRBJ1-2|TRBV5-1
CASGLGAYGYTF
>TRBJ1-1|TRBV7-9
CASSKGVMNTEAFF
>TRBJ2-2|TRBV5-5
CASSLAQSNTGELFF
>TRBJ2-1|TRBV20-1
CSASRAAYNEQFF
>TRBJ2-1|TRBV20-1
CSADGYNEQFF
>TRBJ1-1|TRBV2
CASSGQGHMNTEAFF
>TRBJ1-2|TRBV4-1
CASSQNLRTVYGYTF
>TRBJ1-1|TRBV18
CASSRQQGTDTEAFF
>TRBJ1-5|TRBV20-1
CSAHLGGRQPQHF
>TRBJ2-5|TRBV11-2
CASSLDGGTGLEAQYF
>TRBJ2-7|TRBV20-1
CSAVKPGQYSYEQYF
>TRBJ2-1|TRBV24-1
CATSDFGSVANNEQFF
>TRBJ1-2|TRBV7-8
CASSLTSNYGYTF
>TRBJ1-5|TRBV2
CASSVQSNQPQHF
>TRBJ1-2|TRBV5-1
CASSLVAGGYGYTF
>TRBJ1-1|TRBV5-1
CASSLNPGGGVTEAFF
>TRBJ1-5|TRBV27
CASSYQGPGPQHF
>TRBJ2-5|TRBV24-1
CATSDAGESETQYF
>TRBJ2-5|TRBV6-1
CASDRDRKETQYF
>TRBJ2-1|TRBV7-9
CASSPVRPGSEQFF
>TRBJ1-1|TRBV7-8
CASSPDSYTEAFF
>TRBJ1-1|TRBV3-1
CASSPRDRGRGTEAFF
>TRBJ2-2|TRBV5-1
CASQPTSGDAGELFF
>TRBJ1-1|TRBV4-1
CASSQDFAGLAFF
>TRBJ2-6|TRBV28
CASSLQGYGANVLTF
>TRBJ2-1|TRBV7-3
CASSLTGHDNEQFF